The clone carrying this T cell receptor beta chain was seen only a few times. In assigning cohorts, the study relied on participant-reported clinical history. J gave up 6 bases and V 4 bases, and 5 bases lay outside the gene matches. The germline V gene has CDR1 SGHRS and CDR2 YFSETQ. This CDR3 has 13 residues. These data originate in a study of blood T cell repertoires in COVID-19. Study summary: Whether acute or convalescent, the COVID-19 samples came from the United States, Italy and Spain.

Per the original methods: How many nucleated cells were present was estimated from reference gene primer amplification. Only in-frame clones appear in the TCRdb table, and some are missing; sequencing was by immunoSEQ multiplex PCR. V, J and clone size are taken as reported in that table, and D and trimming were inferred from the DNA itself. This table has approximately 200,000 clones, around four fifths appearing once. The V gene is TRBV5-1, the J gene TRBJ2-7; 9 positions agree with TRBD2. This receptor was obtained from a man in his forties who had recovered from COVID-19. The sequenced sample consisted of PBMCs or T cells enriched from blood (not recorded which). The CDR3 spells CASSAGGPSEQYF. The CDR3, as DNA: TGCGCCAGCAGCGCGGGAGGGCCGTCCGAGCAGTACTTC. Together with reference TRBV5-1 and TRBJ2-7, the CDR3 gives the full variable domain: KAGVTQTPRYLIKTRGQQVTLSCSPISGHRSVSWYQQTPGQGLQFLFEYFSETQRNKGNFPGRFSGRQFSNSRSEMNVSTLELGDSALYLCASSAGGPSEQYFGPGTRLTVT.